Listed below are T cell receptor beta chains from one sample, sequenced in a study of blood T cells in healthy people across ages. A single record per CDR3 protein comes from TCRdb applying MiXCR to the 5' RACE reads. The repertoire holds around 1.5 million distinct CDR3 sequences, roughly a third seen once, with about 11% in the top ten. The sequencing input was blood. Source of these receptors: a woman in her 30s in good health. CDR3s include the opening cysteine and the closing phenylalanine or tryptophan. Fields, in order: J gene, clone size, D gene, V gene, CDR3 DNA, CDR3 protein. A D gene is named only where the DNA matches it firmly. Some rows have no size entry. The others give once, few or many, or a class for an expanded clone.

J: TRBJ1-2
size: .
D: .
V: TRBV12-3/TRBV12-4
DNA: TGTGCCAGCAGTTCGGGGATCAAAGTGGGGACCTGTGGCTACACCTTC
CDR3: CASSSGIKVGTCGYTF

J: TRBJ1-1
size: .
D: .
V: TRBV7-3
DNA: TGTGCCAGCAGCTGGTCCGGGACGGCGAACACTGAAGCTTTCTTT
CDR3: CASSWSGTANTEAFF

J: TRBJ2-7
size: .
D: TRBD1
V: TRBV2
DNA: TGTGCCAGCAGTCGGGACAGGCCGAGCTCCTACGAGCAGTACTTC
CDR3: CASSRDRPSSYEQYF

J: TRBJ1-1
size: few
D: .
V: TRBV7-9
DNA: TGTGCCAGCAGCTTAGAGCGGCTTGCGAACACTGAAGCTTTCTTT
CDR3: CASSLERLANTEAFF

J: TRBJ2-4
size: once
D: .
V: TRBV20-1
DNA: TGCAGTGCGACCCCTGAGGTAAACTACAAGCAGTACTTC
CDR3: CSATPEVNYKQYF

J: TRBJ2-5
size: many
D: .
V: TRBV7-9
DNA: TGTGCCAGCAGCCCGGGGAACAGCGGTTTACAAGAGACCCAGTACTTC
CDR3: CASSPGNSGLQETQYF

J: TRBJ1-1
size: .
D: .
V: TRBV5-1
DNA: TGCGCCACGGCGGAGGCGCCCCATACTGAAGCTTTCTTT
CDR3: CATAEAPHTEAFF

J: TRBJ1-5
size: few
D: .
V: TRBV6-6
DNA: TGTGCCAGCAGTTACTCGACGGGGGGATTCAATCAGCCCCAGCATTTT
CDR3: CASSYSTGGFNQPQHF

J: TRBJ1-1
size: .
D: .
V: TRBV3-1
DNA: TGTGCCAGCAGCCAAGATACCAGGAACACTGAAGCTTTCTTT
CDR3: CASSQDTRNTEAFF

J: TRBJ2-1
size: .
D: TRBD2
V: TRBV2
DNA: TGTGCCAGCAGAGGAACCGGGACTAGCGCAAACAATGGGCAGTTCTTC
CDR3: CASRGTGTSANNGQFF

J: TRBJ2-7
size: .
D: .
V: TRBV5-1
DNA: TGCGCCAGCAAAAGTGACGGAGCAATCGAGCAGTACTTC
CDR3: CASKSDGAIEQYF

J: TRBJ2-5
size: .
D: TRBD1
V: TRBV20-1
DNA: TGCAGTGCCGGACAGGGGCGGGAGACCCAGTACTTC
CDR3: CSAGQGRETQYF

J: TRBJ2-1
size: .
D: TRBD2
V: TRBV28
DNA: TGTGCCAGCAGTTTACTTCCGGGACTAGCGGGCCGTATTTACAATGAGCAGTTCTTC
CDR3: CASSLLPGLAGRIYNEQFF

J: TRBJ2-1
size: .
D: TRBD2
V: TRBV5-1
DNA: TGCGCCAGCAGCATGACTAGCGGCATCAACAATGAGCAGTTCTTC
CDR3: CASSMTSGINNEQFF

J: TRBJ2-5
size: few
D: .
V: TRBV24-1
DNA: TGTGCCACCAGTGATCCCACTATCGGTTACCAAGAGACCCAGTACTTC
CDR3: CATSDPTIGYQETQYF

J: TRBJ2-5
size: .
D: .
V: TRBV4-1
DNA: TGCGCCAGCAGCCAAGGGGGCCGGGATCGAGAGACCCAGTACTTC
CDR3: CASSQGGRDRETQYF

J: TRBJ2-5
size: .
D: TRBD1
V: TRBV15
DNA: TGTGCCACCAGCGAATGGGGACAGGGCCAAGAGACCCAGTACTTC
CDR3: CATSEWGQGQETQYF

J: TRBJ2-1
size: .
D: .
V: TRBV6-1
DNA: TGTGCCAGCAGTGTGATCCGGGACAATGAGCAGTTCTTC
CDR3: CASSVIRDNEQFF

J: TRBJ2-1
size: few
D: .
V: TRBV7-6
DNA: TGTGCCAGCAGCTTAGCGCTTTACGGGGACAATGAGCAGTTCTTC
CDR3: CASSLALYGDNEQFF

J: TRBJ2-1
size: few
D: .
V: TRBV3-1
DNA: TGTGCCAGCAGTCCCCCGGGGAACAATGAGCAGTTCTTC
CDR3: CASSPPGNNEQFF

J: TRBJ2-7
size: .
D: TRBD2
V: TRBV3-1
DNA: TGTGCCAGCAGCCAAAAGCGGGAACCCACCTACGAGCAGTACTTC
CDR3: CASSQKREPTYEQYF

J: TRBJ2-5
size: few
D: TRBD2
V: TRBV12-3/TRBV12-4
DNA: TGTGCCAGCACCCCCTCCGGGGAGGGCCTACTAGAGACCCAGTACTTC
CDR3: CASTPSGEGLLETQYF

J: TRBJ2-2
size: .
D: .
V: TRBV3-1
DNA: TGTGCCAGCAGCCAAGGGGCTAGCACCGGGGAGCTGTTTTTT
CDR3: CASSQGASTGELFF

J: TRBJ2-5
size: many
D: .
V: TRBV20-1
DNA: TGCAGTGCTAGATCTACTCTACAAGAGACCCAGTACTTC
CDR3: CSARSTLQETQYF

J: TRBJ2-3
size: .
D: TRBD1
V: TRBV7-3
DNA: TGCGCCAGCAGCTCTCCAGGGACAGGGGTTAGCACAGATACGCAGTATTTT
CDR3: CASSSPGTGVSTDTQYF

J: TRBJ2-3
size: many
D: TRBD2
V: TRBV29-1
DNA: TGCAGCGGAGAGCCGGGAGGGCGGTCAGATACGCAGTATTTT
CDR3: CSGEPGGRSDTQYF

J: TRBJ1-2
size: few
D: .
V: TRBV4-2
DNA: TGTGCCAGCAGCCAAGCCCCCGGAGAGCAGACCCTCTATGGCTACACCTTC
CDR3: CASSQAPGEQTLYGYTF

J: TRBJ2-3
size: .
D: TRBD1
V: TRBV5-4
DNA: TGTGCCAACAGCTTCGGACAGGGGGAAGATACGCAGTATTTT
CDR3: CANSFGQGEDTQYF